A selection of T cell receptor beta chains follows, all from one sample in a study of shared clonotypes between healthy human individuals. Assay: immunoSEQ multiplex PCR; the TCRdb copy retains only in-frame clones and omits some. The repertoire holds millions of clones, with approximately 95% as singletons. Sequenced: naive CD8+ T cells sorted from blood. These receptors all come from a man aged 18 to 29 in good health. Each CDR3 is given with its conserved first and last residue. The D gene is left open where the match is weak. Not all rows give a size; the values are once, few, many and, for expanded clones, a class.

clone_size j_call d_call v_call cdr3_nt cdr3_aa
- TRBJ2-7 - TRBV10-1 TGCGCCAGCAGTCCCGACAGAGGCGCCTACGAGCAGTACTTC CASSPDRGAYEQYF
- TRBJ2-5 - TRBV7-9 TGTGCCAGCAGCTTCGGCGGGGACAGCCAAGAGACCCAGTACTTC CASSFGGDSQETQYF
- TRBJ1-6 - TRBV10-1 TGCGCCAGCACCAGACAGATTCTTTATAATTCACCCCTCCACTTT CASTRQILYNSPLHF
- TRBJ2-7 - TRBV4-1 TGCGCCAGCAGCCAAGATAGCCACTACGAGCAGTACTTC CASSQDSHYEQYF
- TRBJ1-2 - TRBV4-1 TGCGCCAGCAAAAGTCAACCCGGAACACAGGTGATTGATCGGCCGAATGGCTACACCTTC CASKSQPGTQVIDRPNGYTF
once TRBJ2-7 - TRBV7-9 TGTGCCAGCAGTAACACTCCCGCCTACGAGCAGTACTTC CASSNTPAYEQYF
- TRBJ1-5 - TRBV6-6 TGTGCCAGCAGTTACGAACCAAGCTATCAGCCCCAGCATTTT CASSYEPSYQPQHF
- TRBJ2-7 - TRBV7-9 TGTGCCAGCAGCCAAGGGTCCTACGAGCAGTACTTC CASSQGSYEQYF
- TRBJ1-2 - TRBV4-1 TGCGCCAGCAGCCCAGAGGGCCAGAATAACTATGGCTACACCTTC CASSPEGQNNYGYTF
- TRBJ2-3 - TRBV2 TGTGCCAGCATTTCAGCGGAGATCACAGATACGCAGTATTTT CASISAEITDTQYF
- TRBJ2-5 TRBD1 TRBV27 TGTGCCAGCAAAGGACAGGGAGTTTGGGAGACCCAGTACTTC CASKGQGVWETQYF
- TRBJ2-5 - TRBV11-2 TGTGCCAGCAGCTTAGATTTGGCAGTCCAAGAGACCCAGTACTTC CASSLDLAVQETQYF
- TRBJ1-2 - TRBV25-1 TGTGCCAGCAGTGATAGTGGGGGCCTCCTAGGCTACACCTTC CASSDSGGLLGYTF
- TRBJ2-7 - TRBV4-3 TGCGCCAGCAGCCAAGTACTAGGCCCCTCCTACGAGCAGTACTTC CASSQVLGPSYEQYF
- TRBJ2-7 TRBD2 TRBV28 TGTGCCAGCAGTTATCGGACTAGCGGGGGGATTCCTGACGAGCAGTACTTC CASSYRTSGGIPDEQYF
- TRBJ2-2 - TRBV28 TGTGCCAGCAGTTTGCGGGCCCCCGGGGAGCTGTTTTTT CASSLRAPGELFF
- TRBJ2-7 - TRBV5-4 TGTGCCAGCAGCTCCGGGACGATATCGGGCGAGCAGTACTTC CASSSGTISGEQYF
- TRBJ2-5 TRBD2 TRBV6-5 TGTGCCAGCAGTGGACTAGCGTCGGAGACCCAGTACTTC CASSGLASETQYF
- TRBJ2-7 - TRBV11-2 TGTGCCAGCAGCTTAGCCGGCAGTCACTGGTACGAGCAGTACTTC CASSLAGSHWYEQYF
- TRBJ2-5 - TRBV30 TGTGCCTGGAGTGTACACGAGGAATTTTTACGGGGCCAAGAGACCCAGTACTTC CAWSVHEEFLRGQETQYF
- TRBJ2-7 - TRBV2 TGTGCCAGCAGTGTAAAACACCCCGATCTAGGGCAGTACTTC CASSVKHPDLGQYF
- TRBJ2-1 TRBD2 TRBV10-3 TGTGCCATAGGGACTAGCGGGTGGGATGAGCAGTTCTTC CAIGTSGWDEQFF
few TRBJ1-6 - TRBV6-5 TGTGCCAGCAGTTACTCCCCAGGGCCCGGGTCACCCCTCCACTTT CASSYSPGPGSPLHF
- TRBJ2-7 - TRBV6-4 TGTGCCAGCAGTGAGGGCAGGGACGAGCAGTACTTC CASSEGRDEQYF
- TRBJ1-1 TRBD1 TRBV5-6 TGTGCCAGCAGCTTGGTACAGGGGAGGCCCACTGAAGCTTTCTTT CASSLVQGRPTEAFF
once TRBJ1-1 - TRBV14 TGTGCCAGCAGCCAGGGGGGTACTGAAGCTTTCTTT CASSQGGTEAFF